This T cell receptor (beta chain) was obtained from a study of T cell responses to AZD1222 COVID-19 vaccine. As for the study in general: Pooled together were second doses at about 4 or about 12 weeks.

Repertoires were generated with immunoSEQ multiplex PCR, while TCRdb's copy carries only in-frame clones and drops some. The data contain roughly 150,000 clones, about 90% of them seen just once; the ten biggest clones take up about 1.9%. The CDR3 has 15 residues. From germline, CDR1 is SGHNT and CDR2 YENEEA. V lost 5 bases, J lost 10 bases, and 7 bases stayed unmatched. A note on this clone: What it binds is not known.

General observations from the study: Just a handful of people given AZD1222 tested seropositive at baseline. Sampled repertoires all dated from after the peak T cell response. Clonal diversity was possibly underestimated, and the donors were mostly white British, with more females.

This sequence originates from an adult in good health. The sequencing used peripheral blood, collected on day 0 of AZD1222 vaccination. The rearrangement uses TRBV11-3 and TRBJ2-1, with 14 bases that match TRBD2. CDR3 bases: TGTGCCAGCAGCCGGACTAGCGGGGGGTCAGGGGAGCAGTTCTTC. Protein sequence: CASSRTSGGSGEQFF.